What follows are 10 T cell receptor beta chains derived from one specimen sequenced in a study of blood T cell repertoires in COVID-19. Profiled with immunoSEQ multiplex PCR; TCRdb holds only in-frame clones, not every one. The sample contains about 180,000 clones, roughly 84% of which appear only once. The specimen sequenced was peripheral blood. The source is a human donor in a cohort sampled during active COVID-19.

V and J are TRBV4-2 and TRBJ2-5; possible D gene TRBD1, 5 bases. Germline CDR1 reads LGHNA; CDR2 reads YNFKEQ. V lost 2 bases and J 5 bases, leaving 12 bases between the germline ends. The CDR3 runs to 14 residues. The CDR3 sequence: CASSQKTGSETQYF. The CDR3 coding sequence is TGTGCCAGCAGCCAAAAAACAGGATCCGAGACCCAGTACTTC.

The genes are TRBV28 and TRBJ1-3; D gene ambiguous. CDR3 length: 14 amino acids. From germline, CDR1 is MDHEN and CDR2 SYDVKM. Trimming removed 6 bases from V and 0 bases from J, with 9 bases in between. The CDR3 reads CASRSHSSGNTIYF. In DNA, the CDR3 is TGTGCCAGCAGGTCGCACAGCTCTGGAAACACCATATATTTT. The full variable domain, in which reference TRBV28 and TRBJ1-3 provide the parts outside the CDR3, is DVKVTQSSRYLVKRTGEKVFLECVQDMDHENMFWYRQDPGLGLRLIYFSYDVKMKEKGDIPEGYSVSREKKERFSLILESASTNQTSMYLCASRSHSSGNTIYFGEGSWLTVV.

CDR3 protein: CASSLNRGETQYF. CDR3 nucleotide sequence: TGCGCCAGCAGCTTGAACAGGGGAGAGACCCAGTACTTC. The chain uses TRBV5-1 and TRBJ2-5; 7 nucleotides line up with TRBD1. Germline lookup yields CDR1 SGHRS and CDR2 YFSETQ. Germline trimming cut 1 base from V and 4 bases from J; bases unmatched to any gene: 1. The CDR3 contains 13 residues.

The chain's CDR3 is CASSPPRGTGETQYF. The DNA of the CDR3 is TGTGCCAGCAGTCCCCCGCGGGGGACGGGAGAGACCCAGTACTTC. The V call is TRBV6-2 or TRBV6-3, the J call TRBJ2-5; 7 nucleotides match TRBD2. J gave up 4 bases and V 5 bases, and 10 bases lay outside the gene matches. Germline lookup yields CDR1 MNHEY and CDR2 SVGEGT. The length of the CDR3 is 15 residues.

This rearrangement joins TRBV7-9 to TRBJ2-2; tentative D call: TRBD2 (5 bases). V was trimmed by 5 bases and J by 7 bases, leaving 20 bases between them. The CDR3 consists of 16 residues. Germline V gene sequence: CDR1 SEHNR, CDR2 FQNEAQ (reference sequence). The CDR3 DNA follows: TGTGCCAGCAGCCCCACCGAGGGTCTAGTGAGCGGGGAGCTGTTTTTT. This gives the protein CASSPTEGLVSGELFF.

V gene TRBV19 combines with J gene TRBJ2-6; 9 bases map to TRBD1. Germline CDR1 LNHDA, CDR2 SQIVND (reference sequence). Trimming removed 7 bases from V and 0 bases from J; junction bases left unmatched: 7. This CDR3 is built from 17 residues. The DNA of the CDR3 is TGTGCCAGTACCGTATGGGGACAGGGCTCTGGGGCCAACGTCCTGACTTTC. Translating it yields CASTVWGQGSGANVLTF.

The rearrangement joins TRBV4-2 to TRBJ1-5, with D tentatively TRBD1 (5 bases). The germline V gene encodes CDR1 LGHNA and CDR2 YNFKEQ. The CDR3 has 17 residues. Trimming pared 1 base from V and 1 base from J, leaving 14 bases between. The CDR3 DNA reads TGTGCCAGCAGCCAAGTTGTCTCGGGGGGGAGCAATCAGCCCCAGCATTTT. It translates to CASSQVVSGGSNQPQHF.

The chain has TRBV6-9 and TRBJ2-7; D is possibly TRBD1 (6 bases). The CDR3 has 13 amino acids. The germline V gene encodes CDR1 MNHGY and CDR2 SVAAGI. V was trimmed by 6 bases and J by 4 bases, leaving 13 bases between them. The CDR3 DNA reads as TGTGCCAGCAGGTGGGTCAGGGGTTACGAGCAGTACTTC. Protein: CASRWVRGYEQYF.

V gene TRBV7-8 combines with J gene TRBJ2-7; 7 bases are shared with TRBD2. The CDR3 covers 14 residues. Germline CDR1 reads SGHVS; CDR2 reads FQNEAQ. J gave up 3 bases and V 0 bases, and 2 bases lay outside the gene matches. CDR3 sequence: CASSLASGGYEQYF. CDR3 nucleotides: TGTGCCAGCAGCTTAGCGTCGGGAGGCTACGAGCAGTACTTC.

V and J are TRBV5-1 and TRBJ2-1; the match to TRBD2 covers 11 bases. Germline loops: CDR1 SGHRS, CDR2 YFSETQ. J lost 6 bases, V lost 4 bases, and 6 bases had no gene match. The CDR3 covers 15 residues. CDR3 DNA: TGCGCCAGCAGCCCTACCGGACTAGCGGGCAATGAGCAGTTCTTC. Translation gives CASSPTGLAGNEQFF.